Listed below are T cell receptor beta chains from one sample, sequenced in a study of blood T cell repertoires in COVID-19. The data were produced by immunoSEQ multiplex PCR, yet TCRdb's version contains in-frame clones alone and is incomplete. The sample includes roughly 35,000 clones, around 90% seen only once; the top ten take 11% to 15%. Material: peripheral blood. These receptors were collected from a man aged 60 to 75 with active COVID-19. Each CDR3 is given with its conserved first and last residue. Fields, in order: V gene, clone size, J gene, D gene, CDR3 protein, CDR3 DNA. The D gene is left open where the match is weak. Where a row states a size, it is once, few, many or the class of an expanded clone; other rows omit it.

TRBV2,once,TRBJ2-5,TRBD2,CASCAAGDWETQYF,TGTGCCAGCTGTGCGGCGGGAGATTGGGAGACCCAGTACTTC
TRBV12-3/TRBV12-4,-,TRBJ1-1,-,CASSRTTNTEAFF,TGTGCCAGCAGTCGGACAACGAACACTGAAGCTTTCTTT
TRBV6-6,-,TRBJ2-7,-,CASSYPPTSSVYEQYF,TGTGCCAGCAGTTACCCCCCGACTAGTTCTGTGTACGAGCAGTACTTC
TRBV10-2,-,TRBJ1-4,-,CASSESPMGSNNEKLFF,TGCGCCAGCAGTGAGTCGCCAATGGGCTCCAATAATGAAAAACTGTTTTTT
TRBV11-2,-,TRBJ1-2,TRBD1,CASSPGQGPYGYTF,TGTGCCAGCAGCCCTGGACAGGGGCCCTATGGCTACACCTTC
TRBV14,-,TRBJ2-7,-,CASSLNTWSSYEQYF,TGTGCCAGCAGCCTAAACACGTGGAGCTCCTACGAGCAGTACTTC
TRBV19,-,TRBJ2-1,-,CASSIYEGEQFF,TGTGCCAGTAGTATATACGAGGGAGAGCAGTTCTTC
TRBV11-2,-,TRBJ2-7,-,CASSSSASSRGEQYF,TGTGCCAGCAGCTCCTCCGCGTCGAGTCGAGGGGAGCAGTACTTC
TRBV19,-,TRBJ1-5,TRBD1,CASSGSGTGPNQPQHF,TGTGCCAGTAGTGGCTCCGGGACAGGCCCCAATCAGCCCCAGCATTTT
TRBV10-3,-,TRBJ2-5,TRBD2,CAISATSGTGETQYF,TGTGCCATCAGTGCGACTAGCGGGACGGGGGAGACCCAGTACTTC
TRBV18,-,TRBJ2-1,TRBD2,CATTSDNEQFF,TGTGCGACGACTAGCGACAATGAGCAGTTCTTC
TRBV7-2,-,TRBJ2-5,-,CASSLAPSSSETQYF,TGTGCCAGCAGCTTAGCCCCTAGTTCCTCCGAGACCCAGTACTTC
TRBV11-2,-,TRBJ2-1,-,CASSLVGATNDEQFF,TGTGCCAGCAGCTTAGTGGGGGCTACGAACGATGAGCAGTTCTTC
TRBV14,-,TRBJ2-7,-,CASSPAAGRPSYEQYF,TGTGCCAGCAGCCCGGCAGCGGGTAGACCCTCCTACGAGCAGTACTTC
TRBV10-1,few,TRBJ1-1,-,CASSESIGSSIKAFF,TGCGCCAGCAGTGAGTCGATCGGGAGCTCTATAAAAGCTTTCTTT
TRBV5-4,-,TRBJ2-3,TRBD2,CASTPGGSGRRYSDTQYF,TGTGCCAGCACGCCAGGGGGTAGCGGGAGGAGATATTCAGATACGCAGTATTTT
TRBV6-5,-,TRBJ1-1,-,CASSYSGGGGTEAFF,TGTGCCAGCAGTTACTCGGGGGGAGGAGGCACTGAAGCTTTCTTT
TRBV5-5,few,TRBJ1-5,TRBD1,CASSTGTGGFQPQHF,TGTGCCAGCAGCACCGGGACAGGGGGCTTTCAGCCCCAGCATTTT
TRBV3-1/TRBV3-2,-,TRBJ2-1,-,CASSQSRTVYNEQFF,TGTGCCAGCAGCCAATCCCGGACAGTCTACAATGAGCAGTTCTTC
TRBV7-8,-,TRBJ1-1,-,CASSLVGGNTEAFF,TGTGCCAGCAGCTTAGTCGGAGGGAACACTGAAGCTTTCTTT
TRBV4-1,-,TRBJ2-1,TRBD2,CASSQGVAASGFNEQFF,TGCGCCAGCAGCCAAGGGGTTGCGGCTAGCGGGTTTAATGAGCAGTTCTTC
TRBV2,few,TRBJ1-2,-,CASSPDMSYGYTF,TGTGCCAGCAGCCCCGACATGAGCTATGGCTACACCTTC
TRBV7-9,-,TRBJ2-1,-,CASSLGSGFDEQFF,TGTGCCAGCAGCTTGGGATCAGGGTTCGATGAGCAGTTCTTC
TRBV20-1,-,TRBJ2-7,TRBD1,CSAADRGEQYF,TGCAGTGCCGCAGACAGGGGCGAGCAGTACTTC
TRBV11-2,-,TRBJ2-7,-,CASILNIGAGYEQYF,TGTGCCAGCATCCTCAATATAGGGGCTGGGTACGAGCAGTACTTC
TRBV6-5,-,TRBJ2-7,-,CASSYDRSHSYEQYF,TGTGCCAGCAGTTACGACAGGTCCCACTCCTACGAGCAGTACTTC
TRBV5-6,-,TRBJ2-3,-,CASSLGGTWADTQYF,TGTGCCAGCAGCTTGGGCGGCACGTGGGCAGATACGCAGTATTTT
TRBV15,-,TRBJ2-7,-,CATSRDPTRGYEQYF,TGTGCCACCAGCAGAGATCCGACCAGAGGGTACGAGCAGTACTTC
TRBV28,-,TRBJ2-7,-,CASSFIGVYEQYF,TGTGCCAGCAGTTTCATAGGGGTCTACGAGCAGTACTTC
TRBV7-8,-,TRBJ1-5,TRBD1,CASSLGQGGQPQHF,TGTGCCAGCAGCTTAGGACAGGGTGGGCAGCCCCAGCATTTT
TRBV28,-,TRBJ1-2,TRBD1,CASSSQGALYGYTF,TGTGCCAGCAGTTCTCAGGGGGCTCTCTATGGCTACACCTTC
TRBV5-1,-,TRBJ2-7,TRBD2,CASSVPAGGLQYEQYF,TGCGCCAGCAGCGTCCCCGCGGGAGGCCTTCAATACGAGCAGTACTTC
TRBV13,-,TRBJ2-4,TRBD1,CASSSFRDRTAKNIQYF,TGTGCCAGCAGCTCGTTTCGGGACAGGACAGCCAAAAACATTCAGTACTTC
TRBV16,-,TRBJ1-2,-,CASSQSTRVNGYTF,TGTGCCAGCAGCCAATCGACCAGGGTAAACGGCTACACCTTC
TRBV28,-,TRBJ2-7,-,CASMGFGLALYEQYF,TGTGCCAGCATGGGTTTCGGGCTAGCGCTATACGAGCAGTACTTC
TRBV7-9,-,TRBJ2-1,-,CASSLVWGTYNEQFF,TGTGCCAGCAGTTTGGTTTGGGGCACCTACAATGAGCAGTTCTTC
TRBV5-8,-,TRBJ1-5,-,CASSPYGGANQPQHF,TGTGCCAGCAGCCCTTACGGGGGAGCCAATCAGCCCCAGCATTTT
TRBV20-1,-,TRBJ2-7,TRBD2,CSASGAGYNYEQYF,TGCAGTGCTAGTGGAGCGGGATATAACTACGAGCAGTACTTC
TRBV10-1,-,TRBJ2-2,TRBD1,CASSEIGQGPGELFF,TGCGCCAGCAGTGAGATTGGACAGGGACCCGGGGAGCTGTTTTTT
TRBV2,-,TRBJ2-6,-,CASSYSGANVLTF,TGTGCCAGCAGTTACTCTGGGGCCAACGTCCTGACTTTC
TRBV28,once,TRBJ2-7,TRBD1,CASSSTWAGGAASEYEQYF,TGTGCCAGCAGTTCCACCTGGGCAGGGGGCGCAGCTTCAGAGTACGAGCAGTACTTC
TRBV5-6,-,TRBJ2-4,TRBD2,CASSLRALGLGKNIQYF,TGTGCCAGCAGCTTGCGAGCCCTCGGACTAGGCAAAAACATTCAGTACTTC
TRBV9,-,TRBJ1-2,TRBD1,CASSVADRGAGDGYTF,TGTGCCAGCAGCGTAGCGGACAGGGGGGCGGGGGATGGCTACACCTTC
TRBV7-9,-,TRBJ1-1,-,CASSFIQGKSTEAFF,TGTGCCAGCAGCTTTATTCAGGGGAAGAGCACTGAAGCTTTCTTT
TRBV5-8,-,TRBJ2-2,-,CASSFGRIANTGELFF,TGTGCCAGCAGCTTCGGGAGAATTGCGAACACCGGGGAGCTGTTTTTT
TRBV11-2,-,TRBJ2-5,-,CASSPYAGGETQYF,TGTGCCAGCAGCCCCTACGCTGGGGGGGAGACCCAGTACTTC
TRBV20-1,once,TRBJ2-3,-,CSASRYGERHVTQYF,TGCAGTGCTAGTCGATACGGAGAAAGGCACGTTACGCAGTATTTT
TRBV5-1,few,TRBJ1-1,-,CASSLGQFEAFF,TGCGCCAGCAGCTTGGGACAATTTGAAGCTTTCTTT
TRBV7-9,-,TRBJ2-2,-,CASSLLNSPGELFF,TGTGCCAGCAGCTTATTGAACTCCCCCGGGGAGCTGTTTTTT
TRBV7-2,-,TRBJ2-3,TRBD2,CASSLIGLADTQYF,TGTGCCAGCAGCTTAATCGGACTAGCGGATACGCAGTATTTT
TRBV19,-,TRBJ2-7,TRBD2,CASGLRSGNDEQYF,TGTGCCAGTGGCCTGCGTAGCGGGAACGACGAGCAGTACTTC
TRBV5-1,-,TRBJ1-2,-,CASSSNGLNYGYTF,TGCGCCAGCAGCTCGAATGGACTCAACTATGGCTACACCTTC
TRBV7-9,-,TRBJ2-1,TRBD2,CASSQLAGDYNEQFF,TGTGCCAGCAGCCAACTTGCGGGGGACTACAATGAGCAGTTCTTC
TRBV11-2,-,TRBJ2-7,TRBD2,CASSWGLAGGRGIYEQYF,TGTGCCAGCAGCTGGGGACTAGCGGGAGGGCGCGGGATCTACGAGCAGTACTTC
TRBV5-1,few,TRBJ2-5,-,CASSLVGLGGPETQYF,TGCGCCAGCAGCTTGGTGGGTCTAGGTGGTCCAGAGACCCAGTACTTC
TRBV13,medium-sized,TRBJ1-5,TRBD1,CASSLGLGQGDQPQHF,TGTGCCAGCAGCTTAGGTTTGGGACAGGGCGATCAGCCCCAGCATTTT
TRBV27,-,TRBJ1-1,-,CASSPVLNTEAFF,TGTGCCAGCAGTCCGGTTTTGAACACTGAAGCTTTCTTT
TRBV19,-,TRBJ2-7,-,CASSGRSVDLEQYF,TGTGCCAGTAGTGGCCGCAGCGTCGATCTGGAGCAGTACTTC
TRBV3-1/TRBV3-2,-,TRBJ2-5,TRBD2,CASSSRGAGGPGETQYF,TGTGCCAGCAGCTCCCGGGGAGCGGGAGGGCCTGGAGAGACCCAGTACTTC